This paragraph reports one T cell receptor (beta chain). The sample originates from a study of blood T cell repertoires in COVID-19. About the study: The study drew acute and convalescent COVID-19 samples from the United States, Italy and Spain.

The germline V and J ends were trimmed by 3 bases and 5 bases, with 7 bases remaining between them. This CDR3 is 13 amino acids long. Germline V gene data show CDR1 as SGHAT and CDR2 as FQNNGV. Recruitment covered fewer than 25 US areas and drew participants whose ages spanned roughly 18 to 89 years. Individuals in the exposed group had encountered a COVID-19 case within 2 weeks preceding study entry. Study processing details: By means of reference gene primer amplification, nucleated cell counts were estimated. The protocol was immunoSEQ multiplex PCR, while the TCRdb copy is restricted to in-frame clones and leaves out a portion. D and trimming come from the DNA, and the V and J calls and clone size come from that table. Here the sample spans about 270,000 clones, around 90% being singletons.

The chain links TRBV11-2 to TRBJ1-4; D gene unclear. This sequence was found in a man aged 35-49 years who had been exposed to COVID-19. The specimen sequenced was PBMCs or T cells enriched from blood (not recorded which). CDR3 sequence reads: CASSFVRNEKLFF. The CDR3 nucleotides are TGTGCCAGCAGCTTTGTCAGGAATGAAAAACTGTTTTTT.